The entry below gives a single T cell receptor beta chain sequence along with its context. Antigen: not known. This sample is drawn from a study of cytomegalovirus exposure and HLA in healthy donors. Study-level findings and limits: Cytomegalovirus-associated TCR beta chains were listed, numbering roughly 150. In vitro work confirmed that three CMV-associated chains recognize CMV antigens. The majority of TCR sequences were rare, yet some public TCRs appeared in many donors.

Sequencing was performed with immunoSEQ multiplex PCR; in TCRdb, only in-frame clones are kept and a portion is missing. The table lists approximately 82,000 clones, 95% of them singletons. The germline CDR1 and CDR2 sequences are LNHDA and SQIVND (reference sequence). This CDR3 is built from 14 residues. V lost 7 bases and J 0 bases, leaving 7 bases between the germline ends. The source is a woman under 30 in good health and CMV-seronegative. Sequencing was done on a sample of PBMCs. The chain links TRBV19 to TRBJ1-6; D unresolved. The CDR3 region has the DNA TGTGCCAGTAAGCACAGCTCCTATAATTCACCCCTCCACTTT. Translating it yields CASKHSSYNSPLHF.